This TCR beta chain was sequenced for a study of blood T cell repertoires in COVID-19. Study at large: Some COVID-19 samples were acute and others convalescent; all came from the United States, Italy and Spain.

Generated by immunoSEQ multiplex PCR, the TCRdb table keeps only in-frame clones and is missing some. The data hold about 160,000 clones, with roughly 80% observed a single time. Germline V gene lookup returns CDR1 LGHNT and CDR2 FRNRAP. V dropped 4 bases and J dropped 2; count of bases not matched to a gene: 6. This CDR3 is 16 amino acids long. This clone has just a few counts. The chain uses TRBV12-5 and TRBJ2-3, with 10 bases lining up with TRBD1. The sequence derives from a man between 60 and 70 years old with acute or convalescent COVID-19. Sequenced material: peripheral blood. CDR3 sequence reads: CASGSGTGAPTDTQYF. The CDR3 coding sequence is TGTGCTAGTGGTTCGGGGACAGGGGCCCCCACAGATACGCAGTATTTT.